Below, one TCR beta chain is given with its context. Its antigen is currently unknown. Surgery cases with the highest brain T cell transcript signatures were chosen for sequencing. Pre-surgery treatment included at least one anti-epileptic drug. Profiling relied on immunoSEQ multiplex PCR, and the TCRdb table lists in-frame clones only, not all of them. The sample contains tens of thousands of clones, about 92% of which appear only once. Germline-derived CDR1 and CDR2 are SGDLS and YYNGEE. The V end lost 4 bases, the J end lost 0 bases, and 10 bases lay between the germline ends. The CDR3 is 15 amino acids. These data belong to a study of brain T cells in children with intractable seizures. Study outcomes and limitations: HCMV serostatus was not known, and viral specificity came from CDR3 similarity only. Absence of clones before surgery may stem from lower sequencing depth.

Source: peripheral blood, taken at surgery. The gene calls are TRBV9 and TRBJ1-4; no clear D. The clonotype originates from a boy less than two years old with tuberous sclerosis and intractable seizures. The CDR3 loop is CASSPLQSTNEKLFF. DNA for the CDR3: TGTGCCAGCAGCCCCCTCCAGTCAACTAATGAAAAACTGTTTTTT.